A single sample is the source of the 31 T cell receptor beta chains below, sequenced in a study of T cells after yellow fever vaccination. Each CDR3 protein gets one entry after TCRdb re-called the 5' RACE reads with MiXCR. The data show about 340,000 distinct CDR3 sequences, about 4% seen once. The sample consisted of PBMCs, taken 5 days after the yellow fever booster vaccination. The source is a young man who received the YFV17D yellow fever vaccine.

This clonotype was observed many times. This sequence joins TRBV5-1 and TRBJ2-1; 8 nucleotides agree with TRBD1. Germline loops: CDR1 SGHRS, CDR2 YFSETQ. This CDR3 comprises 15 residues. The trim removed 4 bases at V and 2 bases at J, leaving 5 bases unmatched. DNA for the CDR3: TGCGCCAGCAGCGTCGAACAGGGGGCCTACAATGAGCAGTTCTTC. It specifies CASSVEQGAYNEQFF.

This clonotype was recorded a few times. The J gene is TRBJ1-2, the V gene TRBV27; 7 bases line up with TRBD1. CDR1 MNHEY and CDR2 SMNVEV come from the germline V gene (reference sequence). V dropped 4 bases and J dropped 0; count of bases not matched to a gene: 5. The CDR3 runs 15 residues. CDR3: CASSSQGKANYGYTF. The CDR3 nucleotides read TGTGCCAGCAGTTCACAGGGGAAAGCTAACTATGGCTACACCTTC.

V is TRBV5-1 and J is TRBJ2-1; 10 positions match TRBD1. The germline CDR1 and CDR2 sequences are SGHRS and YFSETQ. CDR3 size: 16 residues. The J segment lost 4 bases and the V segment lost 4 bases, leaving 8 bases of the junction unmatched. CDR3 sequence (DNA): TGCGCCAGCAGCCCCCGACAGGGGGCTAGGTACAATGAGCAGTTCTTC. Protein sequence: CASSPRQGARYNEQFF.

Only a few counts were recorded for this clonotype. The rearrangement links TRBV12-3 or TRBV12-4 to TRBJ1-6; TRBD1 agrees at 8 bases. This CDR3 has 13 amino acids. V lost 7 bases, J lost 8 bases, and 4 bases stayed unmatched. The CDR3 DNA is TGTGCCAGCAACTCGGGACAGGATTCACCCCTCCACTTT. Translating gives CASNSGQDSPLHF.

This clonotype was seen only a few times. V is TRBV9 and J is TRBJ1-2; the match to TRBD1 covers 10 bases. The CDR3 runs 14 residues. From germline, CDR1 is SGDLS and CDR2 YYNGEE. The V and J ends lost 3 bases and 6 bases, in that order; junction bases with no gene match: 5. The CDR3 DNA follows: TGTGCCAGCAGCGCGCGACAGGGGGCGAATGGCTACACCTTC. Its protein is CASSARQGANGYTF. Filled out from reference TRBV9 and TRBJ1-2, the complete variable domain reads DSGVTQTPKHLITATGQRVTLRCSPRSGDLSVYWYQQSLDQGLQFLIQYYNGEERAKGNILERFSAQQFPDLHSELNLSSLELGDSALYFCASSARQGANGYTFGSGTRLTVV.

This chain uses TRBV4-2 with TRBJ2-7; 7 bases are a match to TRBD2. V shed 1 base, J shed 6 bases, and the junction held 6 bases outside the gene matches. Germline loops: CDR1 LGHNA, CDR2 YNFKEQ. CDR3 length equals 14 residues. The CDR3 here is CASSQGTRDSEQYF. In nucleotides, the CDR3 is TGTGCCAGCAGCCAAGGGACTAGAGACTCCGAGCAGTACTTC.

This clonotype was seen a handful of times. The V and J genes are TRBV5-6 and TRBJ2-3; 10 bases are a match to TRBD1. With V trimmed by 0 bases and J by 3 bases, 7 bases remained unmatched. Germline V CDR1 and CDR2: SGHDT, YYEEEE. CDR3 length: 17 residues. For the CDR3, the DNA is TGTGCCAGCAGCTTGGGGACGGACAGGGGGGGGACAGATACGCAGTATTTT. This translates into CASSLGTDRGGTDTQYF.

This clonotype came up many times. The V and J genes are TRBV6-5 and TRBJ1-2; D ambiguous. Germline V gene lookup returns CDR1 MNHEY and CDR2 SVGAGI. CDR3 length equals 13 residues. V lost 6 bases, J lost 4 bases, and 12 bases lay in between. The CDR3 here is CASSPHGPYGYTF. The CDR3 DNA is TGTGCCAGCAGCCCCCACGGGCCCTATGGCTACACCTTC.

CDR3 sequence reads: CASSWGYGRYEQYV. CDR3 nucleotide sequence: TGTGCCAGTAGTTGGGGTTACGGCCGCTACGAGCAGTACGTC. This chain uses TRBV19 with TRBJ2-7; no definite D call. Trimming pared 5 bases from V and 3 bases from J, leaving 14 bases between. The length of the CDR3 is 14 residues. Germline-derived CDR1 and CDR2 are LNHDA and SQIVND (reference sequence).

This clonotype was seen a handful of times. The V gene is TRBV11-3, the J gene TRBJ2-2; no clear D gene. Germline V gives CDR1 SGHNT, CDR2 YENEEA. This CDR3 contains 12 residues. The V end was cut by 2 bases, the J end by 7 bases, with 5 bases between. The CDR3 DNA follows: TGTGCCAGCAGCTTAAATATCGGGGAGCTGTTTTTT. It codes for CASSLNIGELFF. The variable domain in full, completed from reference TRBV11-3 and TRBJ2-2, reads EAGVVQSPRYKIIEKKQPVAFWCNPISGHNTLYWYLQNLGQGPELLIRYENEEAVDDSQLPKDRFSAERLKGVDSTLKIQPAELGDSAVYLCASSLNIGELFFGEGSRLTVL.

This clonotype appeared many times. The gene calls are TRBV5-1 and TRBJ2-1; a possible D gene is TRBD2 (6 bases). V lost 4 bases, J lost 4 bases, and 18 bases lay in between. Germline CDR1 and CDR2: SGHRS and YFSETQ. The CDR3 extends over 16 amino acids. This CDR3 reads CASSPGLHSLYNEQFF. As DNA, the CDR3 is TGCGCCAGCAGCCCGGGACTCCACTCGTTGTACAATGAGCAGTTCTTC.

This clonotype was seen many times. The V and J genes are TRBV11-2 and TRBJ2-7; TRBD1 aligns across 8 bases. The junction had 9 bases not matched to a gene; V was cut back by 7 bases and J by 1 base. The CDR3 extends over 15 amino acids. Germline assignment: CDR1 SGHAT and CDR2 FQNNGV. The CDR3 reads CASTWAGTGSYEQYF. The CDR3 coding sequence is TGTGCCAGCACCTGGGCGGGGACAGGTTCCTACGAGCAGTACTTC.

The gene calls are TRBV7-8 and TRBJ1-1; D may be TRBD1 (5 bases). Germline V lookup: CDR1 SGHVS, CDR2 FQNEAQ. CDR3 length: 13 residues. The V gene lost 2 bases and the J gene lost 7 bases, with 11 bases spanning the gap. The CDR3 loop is CASSLQGGFEAFF. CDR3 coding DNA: TGTGCCAGCAGCTTACAGGGTGGATTTGAAGCTTTCTTT.

CDR3 bases: TGCGCCAGCAGCTTATCGGCAGTCAAGAACACTGAAGCTTTCTTT. It encodes CASSLSAVKNTEAFF. This rearrangement joins TRBV5-1 to TRBJ1-1; D unclear. Trimming shortened V by 2 bases and J by 1 base, and 12 bases separated the two germline ends. Germline CDR1 is SGHRS and CDR2 is YFSETQ. The CDR3 spans 15 residues.

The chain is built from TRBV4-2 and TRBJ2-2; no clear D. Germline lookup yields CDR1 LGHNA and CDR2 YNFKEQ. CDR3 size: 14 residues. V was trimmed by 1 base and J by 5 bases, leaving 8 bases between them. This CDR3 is CASSQAVGTGELFF. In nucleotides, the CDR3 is TGTGCCAGCAGCCAAGCGGTAGGGACCGGGGAGCTGTTTTTT.

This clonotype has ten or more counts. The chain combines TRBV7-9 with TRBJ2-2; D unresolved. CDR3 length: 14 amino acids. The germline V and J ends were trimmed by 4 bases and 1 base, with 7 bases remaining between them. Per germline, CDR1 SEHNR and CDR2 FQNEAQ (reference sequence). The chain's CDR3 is CASSSLMNTGELFF. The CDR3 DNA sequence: TGTGCCAGCAGCTCCTTGATGAACACCGGGGAGCTGTTTTTT. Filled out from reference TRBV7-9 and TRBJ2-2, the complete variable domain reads DTGVSQNPRHKITKRGQNVTFRCDPISEHNRLYWYRQTLGQGPEFLTYFQNEAQLEKSRLLSDRFSAERPKGSFSTLEIQRTEQGDSAMYLCASSSLMNTGELFFGEGSRLTVL.

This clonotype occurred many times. The CDR3 here is CASRSVTDTQYF. CDR3 nucleotides: TGTGCCAGCAGATCCGTGACAGATACGCAGTATTTT. The chain employs TRBV28 and TRBJ2-3, with no clear D. The length of the CDR3 is 12 residues. CDR1 and CDR2 from the germline V gene are MDHEN and SYDVKM. V lost 6 bases and J 3 bases, leaving 7 bases between the germline ends.

CDR3 region: CASSDLDYEQYF. The CDR3 DNA is TGTGCCAGCTCTGACCTAGACTACGAGCAGTACTTC. This chain connects TRBV6-2 or TRBV6-3 to TRBJ2-7, with D unclear. The V and J ends lost 8 bases and 3 bases respectively, with 11 bases between them. Germline V CDR1 and CDR2: MNHEY, SVGEGT. There are 12 residues in the CDR3.

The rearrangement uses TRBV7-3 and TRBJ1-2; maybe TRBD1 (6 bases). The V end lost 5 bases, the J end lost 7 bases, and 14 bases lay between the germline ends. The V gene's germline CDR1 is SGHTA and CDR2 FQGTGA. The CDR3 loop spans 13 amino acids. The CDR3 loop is CASSPGGLGGYTF. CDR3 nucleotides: TGTGCCAGCAGCCCGGGGGGGCTGGGTGGCTACACCTTC.

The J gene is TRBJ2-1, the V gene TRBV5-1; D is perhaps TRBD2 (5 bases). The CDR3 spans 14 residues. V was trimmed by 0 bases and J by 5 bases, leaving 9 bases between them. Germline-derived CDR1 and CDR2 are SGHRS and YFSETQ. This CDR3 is CASSLEGSNNEQFF. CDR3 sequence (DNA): TGCGCCAGCAGCTTGGAAGGGAGCAACAATGAGCAGTTCTTC.

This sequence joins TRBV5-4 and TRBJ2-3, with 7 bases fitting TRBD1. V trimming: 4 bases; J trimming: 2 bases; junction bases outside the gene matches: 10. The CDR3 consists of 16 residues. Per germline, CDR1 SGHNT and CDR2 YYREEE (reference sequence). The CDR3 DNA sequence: TGTGCCAGCAGCGCCCGACAGGGCCTGTACACAGATACGCAGTATTTT. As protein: CASSARQGLYTDTQYF.

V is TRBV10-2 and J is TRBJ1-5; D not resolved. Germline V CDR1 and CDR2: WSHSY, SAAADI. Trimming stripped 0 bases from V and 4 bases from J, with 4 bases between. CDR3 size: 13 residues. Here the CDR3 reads CASSESQNQPQHF. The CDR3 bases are TGCGCCAGCAGTGAGTCACAAAATCAGCCCCAGCATTTT.

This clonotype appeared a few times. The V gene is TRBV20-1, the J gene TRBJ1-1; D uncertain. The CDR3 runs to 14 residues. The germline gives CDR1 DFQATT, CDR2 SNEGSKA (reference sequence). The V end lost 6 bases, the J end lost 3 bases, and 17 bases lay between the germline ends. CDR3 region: CSANPGPTDTEAFF. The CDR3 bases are TGCAGTGCGAACCCTGGTCCTACGGACACTGAAGCTTTCTTT.

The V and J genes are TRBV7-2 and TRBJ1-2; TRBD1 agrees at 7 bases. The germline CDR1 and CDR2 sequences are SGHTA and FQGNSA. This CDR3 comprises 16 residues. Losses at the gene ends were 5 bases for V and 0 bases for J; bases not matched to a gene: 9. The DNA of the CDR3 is TGTGCCAGCAGCGGGGACAGCCTACCTTCTAACTATGGCTACACCTTC. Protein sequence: CASSGDSLPSNYGYTF.

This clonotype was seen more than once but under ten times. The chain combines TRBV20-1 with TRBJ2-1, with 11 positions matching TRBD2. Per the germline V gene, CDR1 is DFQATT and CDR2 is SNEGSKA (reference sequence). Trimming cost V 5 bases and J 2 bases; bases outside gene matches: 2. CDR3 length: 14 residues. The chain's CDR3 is CSASGLAAYNEQFF. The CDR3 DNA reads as TGCAGTGCTTCGGGACTAGCGGCCTACAATGAGCAGTTCTTC.

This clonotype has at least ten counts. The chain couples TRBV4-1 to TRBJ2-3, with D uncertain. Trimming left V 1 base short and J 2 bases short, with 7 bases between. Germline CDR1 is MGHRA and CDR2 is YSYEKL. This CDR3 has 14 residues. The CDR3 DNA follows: TGCGCCAGCAGCCAAGGAACTGACACAGATACGCAGTATTTT. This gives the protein CASSQGTDTDTQYF.

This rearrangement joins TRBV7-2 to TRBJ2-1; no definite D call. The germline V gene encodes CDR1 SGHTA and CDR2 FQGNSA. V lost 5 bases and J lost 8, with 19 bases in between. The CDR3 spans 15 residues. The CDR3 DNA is TGTGCCAGCAGCCAAACCCCCAGTCGGTTCGATGAGCAGTTCTTC. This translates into CASSQTPSRFDEQFF.

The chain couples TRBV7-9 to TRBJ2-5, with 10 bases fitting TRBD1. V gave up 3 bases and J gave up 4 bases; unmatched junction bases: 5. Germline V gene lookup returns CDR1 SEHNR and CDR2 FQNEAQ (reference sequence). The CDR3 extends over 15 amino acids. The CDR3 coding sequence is TGTGCCAGCAGCTTCCGGGACAGGGGATTAGAGACCCAGTACTTC. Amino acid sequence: CASSFRDRGLETQYF.

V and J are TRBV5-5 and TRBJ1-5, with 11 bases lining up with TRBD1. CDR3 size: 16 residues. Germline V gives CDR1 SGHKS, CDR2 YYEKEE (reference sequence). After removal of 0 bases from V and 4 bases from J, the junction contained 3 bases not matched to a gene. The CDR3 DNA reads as TGTGCCAGCAGCTTGGAGGGGACAGGGGGTAATCAGCCCCAGCATTTT. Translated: CASSLEGTGGNQPQHF.

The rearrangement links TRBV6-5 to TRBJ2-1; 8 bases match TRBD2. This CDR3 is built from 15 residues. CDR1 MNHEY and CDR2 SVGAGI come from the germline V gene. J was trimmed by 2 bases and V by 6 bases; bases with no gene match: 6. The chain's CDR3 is CASSHVAGTYNEQFF. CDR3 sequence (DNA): TGTGCCAGCAGCCACGTAGCGGGGACCTACAATGAGCAGTTCTTC.

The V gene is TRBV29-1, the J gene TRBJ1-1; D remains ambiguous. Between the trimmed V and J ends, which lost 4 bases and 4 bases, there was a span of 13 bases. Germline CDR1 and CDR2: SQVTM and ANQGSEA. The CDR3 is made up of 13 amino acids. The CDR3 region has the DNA TGCAGCGTTGTGCGCTCCAGAGGCACTGAAGCTTTCTTT. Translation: CSVVRSRGTEAFF.